This T cell receptor (beta chain) was documented in a study of shared clonotypes between healthy human individuals. The overall study: The donor pool was made up of two women and a few men aged 18 to 49.

Trimming shortened V by 4 bases and J by 2 bases, and 6 bases separated the two germline ends. Germline CDR1 is MGHRA and CDR2 is YSYEKL. The CDR3 contains 14 residues. This clone has only one observation. Deep-level assay runs were performed. Replicate PCRs run on sorted subsets employed about 220 ng DNA, some 33,000 T cell genomes. Only in-frame clones appear in the TCRdb table, and some are missing; sequencing was by immunoSEQ multiplex PCR. The sample carries approximately 2,300,000 clones, 85% to 95% recorded once. The chain combines TRBV4-1 with TRBJ1-6; D unresolved. The source of this sequence is a man aged 18 to 29 in good health. Some clones in this sample may be carry-over from other donors' samples. Input material: naive CD4+ T cells from PBMCs. Subset specified: CD45RA+ positively selected. The DNA of the CDR3 is TGCGCCAGCAGCCCCGGGCCCTATAATTCACCCCTCCACTTT. Translating gives CASSPGPYNSPLHF.